This T cell receptor (beta chain) was sequenced during a study of blood T cell repertoires in COVID-19. Study-level information: Sample material is recorded as cDNA or gDNA derived from T cells, B-cell-depleted T cells, or PBMCs.

Participants reported their clinical history, and cohort assignment relied on those reports. Two negative PCRs, clearance, or symptom resolution were required of recovered Cohort 3 donors. In the original analysis: Reference gene primers were amplified, and this amplification served to estimate nucleated cell counts. The data were produced by immunoSEQ multiplex PCR, yet TCRdb's version contains in-frame clones alone and is incomplete. Clone size and the V and J calls come from that table; the DNA yielded D and trimming. The table records 150,000 to 200,000 clones, roughly 90% of them present only once. This CDR3 has 18 amino acids. J lost 4 bases, V lost 5 bases, and 18 bases had no gene match. Germline CDR1 and CDR2: LNHDA and SQIVND (reference sequence).

Sequenced sample: PBMCs or T cells enriched from blood (not recorded which). This chain connects TRBV19 to TRBJ2-3, with 7 positions matching TRBD1. The sequence derives from a woman aged 45-60 years who had recovered from COVID-19. In DNA form, the CDR3 reads TGTGCCAGTAGTCGTGCCCCAATACAGGGGAAAGGGGCAGATACGCAGTATTTT. Protein: CASSRAPIQGKGADTQYF.